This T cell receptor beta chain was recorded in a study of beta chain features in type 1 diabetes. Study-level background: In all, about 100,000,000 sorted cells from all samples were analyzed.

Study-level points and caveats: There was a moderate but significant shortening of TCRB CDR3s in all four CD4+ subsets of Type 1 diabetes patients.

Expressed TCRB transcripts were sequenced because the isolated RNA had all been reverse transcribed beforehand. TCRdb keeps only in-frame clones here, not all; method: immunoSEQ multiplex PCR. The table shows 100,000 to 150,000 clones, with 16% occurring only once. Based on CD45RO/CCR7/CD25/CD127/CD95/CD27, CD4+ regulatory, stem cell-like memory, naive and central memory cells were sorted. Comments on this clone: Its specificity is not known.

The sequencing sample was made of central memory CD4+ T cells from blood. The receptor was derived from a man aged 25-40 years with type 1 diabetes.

The DNA for the CDR3 is TGCGCCAGCAGCCAAGATTCGGCGCCTCAAGAGACCCAGTACTTC. Its translation is CASSQDSAPQETQYF. The V call is TRBV4-1, the J call TRBJ2-5; no definite D call. The CDR3 runs to 15 residues. Trimming shortened V by 0 bases and J by 2 bases, and 10 bases separated the two germline ends. Germline CDR1 reads MGHRA; CDR2 reads YSYEKL.